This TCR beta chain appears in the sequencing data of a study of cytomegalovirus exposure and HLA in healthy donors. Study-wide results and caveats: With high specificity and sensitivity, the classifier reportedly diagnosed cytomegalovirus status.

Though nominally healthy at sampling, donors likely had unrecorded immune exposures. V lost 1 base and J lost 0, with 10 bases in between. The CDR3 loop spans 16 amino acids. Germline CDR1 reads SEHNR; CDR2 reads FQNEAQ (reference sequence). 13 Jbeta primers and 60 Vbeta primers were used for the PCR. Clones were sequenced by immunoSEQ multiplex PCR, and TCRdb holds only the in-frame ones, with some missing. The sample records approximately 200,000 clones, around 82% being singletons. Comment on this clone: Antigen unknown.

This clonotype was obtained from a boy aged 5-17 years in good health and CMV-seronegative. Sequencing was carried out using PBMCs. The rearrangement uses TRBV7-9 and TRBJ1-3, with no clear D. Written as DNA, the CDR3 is TGTGCCAGCAGCTTAGGCGTAGCGATCTCTGGAAACACCATATATTTT. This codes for CASSLGVAISGNTIYF.